This T cell receptor (beta chain) was sequenced in a study of shared clonotypes between healthy human individuals. The CDR3 contains 17 residues. The germline V gene encodes CDR1 MDHEN and CDR2 SYDVKM. J lost 6 bases, V lost 4 bases, and 9 bases had no gene match. Naive-designated CD8 cells lacked CD45RO, were positively enriched for CCR7, and omitted terminally differentiated effector memory CD45RA+ cells. It was around 190 ng DNA, 25,000 to 35,000 T cell genomes, that sorted-subset replicate PCRs used. The table came from immunoSEQ multiplex PCR; TCRdb's copy has only in-frame clones and leaves some out. The sample consists of about 2.1 million clones, just over 90% of them appearing once.

The source is a man aged 18-30 years in good health. Some clones in this sample may be carry-over from other donors' samples. Specimen: naive CD8+ T cells from PBMCs. This chain connects TRBV28 to TRBJ1-4, with 12 bases lining up with TRBD1. In DNA, the CDR3 is TGTGCCAGCAGTTCCGTGGGACAGGGGGCGGACGATGAAAAACTGTTTTTT. Translated: CASSSVGQGADDEKLFF.